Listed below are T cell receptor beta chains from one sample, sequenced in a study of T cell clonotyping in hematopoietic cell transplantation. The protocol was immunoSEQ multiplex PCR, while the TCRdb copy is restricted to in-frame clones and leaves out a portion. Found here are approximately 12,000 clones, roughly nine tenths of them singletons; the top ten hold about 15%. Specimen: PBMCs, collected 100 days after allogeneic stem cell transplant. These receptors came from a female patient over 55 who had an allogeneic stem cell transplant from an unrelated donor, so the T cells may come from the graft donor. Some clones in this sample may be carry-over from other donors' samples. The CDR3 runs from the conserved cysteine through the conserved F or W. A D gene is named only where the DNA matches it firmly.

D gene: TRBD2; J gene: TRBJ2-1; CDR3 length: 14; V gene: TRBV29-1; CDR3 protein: CSVAGTTSYNEQFF; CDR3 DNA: TGCAGCGTGGCCGGGACTACATCCTACAATGAGCAGTTCTTC
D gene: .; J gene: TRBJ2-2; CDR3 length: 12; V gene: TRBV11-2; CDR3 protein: CASMGSAGELFF; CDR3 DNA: TGTGCCAGCATGGGGTCGGCCGGGGAGCTGTTTTTT
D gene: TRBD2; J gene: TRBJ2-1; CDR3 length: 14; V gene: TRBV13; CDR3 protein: CASSEGLATNEQFF; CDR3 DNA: TGTGCCAGCAGCGAGGGACTAGCGACCAATGAGCAGTTCTTC
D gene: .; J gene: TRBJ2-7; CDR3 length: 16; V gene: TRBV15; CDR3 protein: CATSRDPASFNYEQYF; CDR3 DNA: TGTGCCACCAGCAGAGATCCGGCTAGCTTCAACTACGAGCAGTACTTC
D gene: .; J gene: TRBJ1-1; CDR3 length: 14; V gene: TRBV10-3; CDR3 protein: CAISEGLGDSGAFF; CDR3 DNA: TGTGCCATCAGTGAGGGGCTAGGGGATTCAGGGGCTTTCTTT
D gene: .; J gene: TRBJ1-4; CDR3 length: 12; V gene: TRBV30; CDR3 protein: CAWSSRPEKLFF; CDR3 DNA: TGTGCCTGGAGTTCACGGCCCGAAAAACTGTTTTTT
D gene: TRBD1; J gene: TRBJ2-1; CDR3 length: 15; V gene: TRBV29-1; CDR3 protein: CSVEDLRTGGNEQFF; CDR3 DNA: TGCAGCGTTGAAGATCTTAGGACAGGGGGAAATGAGCAGTTCTTC
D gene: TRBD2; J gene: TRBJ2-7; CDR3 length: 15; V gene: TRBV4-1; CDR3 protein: CASSQVGLAAYEQYF; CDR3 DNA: TGCGCCAGCAGCCAAGTGGGACTAGCGGCCTACGAGCAGTACTTC
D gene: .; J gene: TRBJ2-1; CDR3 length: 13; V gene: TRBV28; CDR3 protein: CASSPLGYNEQFF; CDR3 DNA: TGTGCCAGCAGTCCGTTGGGTTACAATGAGCAGTTCTTC
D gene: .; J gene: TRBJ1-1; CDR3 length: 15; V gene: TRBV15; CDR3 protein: CATSRDRGVDTEAFF; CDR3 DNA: TGTGCCACCAGCAGAGATAGGGGCGTAGACACTGAAGCTTTCTTT
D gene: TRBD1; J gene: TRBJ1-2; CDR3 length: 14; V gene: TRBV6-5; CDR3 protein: CASSLGTDSYGYTF; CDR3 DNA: TGTGCCAGCAGCCTTGGGACAGATTCCTATGGCTACACCTTC
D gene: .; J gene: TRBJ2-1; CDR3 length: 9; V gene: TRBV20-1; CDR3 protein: CSARPGRFF; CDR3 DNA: TGCAGTGCTAGACCGGGTCGGTTCTTC
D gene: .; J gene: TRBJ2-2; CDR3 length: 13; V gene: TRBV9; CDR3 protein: CASSASHRGELFF; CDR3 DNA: TGTGCCAGCAGCGCTTCTCATCGGGGGGAGCTGTTTTTT
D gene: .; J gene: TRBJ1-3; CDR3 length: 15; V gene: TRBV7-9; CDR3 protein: CASSPEIPGPHTIYF; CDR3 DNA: TGTGCCAGCAGCCCCGAAATTCCGGGCCCCCACACCATATATTTT
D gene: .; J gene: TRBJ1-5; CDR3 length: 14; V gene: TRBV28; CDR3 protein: CASSLTGLYQPQHF; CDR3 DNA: TGTGCCAGCAGTTTGACAGGTTTATATCAGCCCCAGCATTTT
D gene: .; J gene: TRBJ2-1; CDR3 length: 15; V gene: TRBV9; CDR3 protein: CASSVEAPSDYEQFF; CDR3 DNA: TGTGCCAGCAGCGTAGAGGCGCCTAGTGACTATGAGCAGTTCTTC
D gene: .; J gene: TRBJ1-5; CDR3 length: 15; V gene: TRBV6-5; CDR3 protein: CASSYGVGGNQPQHF; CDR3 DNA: TGTGCCAGCAGTTACGGGGTAGGTGGCAATCAGCCCCAGCATTTT
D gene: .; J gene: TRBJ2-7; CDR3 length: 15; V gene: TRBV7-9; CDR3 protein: CASSQDFALSYEQYF; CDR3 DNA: TGTGCCAGCAGCCAGGACTTCGCCCTGTCCTACGAGCAGTACTTC
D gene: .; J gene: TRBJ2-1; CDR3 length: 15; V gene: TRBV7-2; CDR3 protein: CASSSVWERFNEQFF; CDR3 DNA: TGTGCCAGCAGCTCCGTGTGGGAGAGGTTTAATGAGCAGTTCTTC
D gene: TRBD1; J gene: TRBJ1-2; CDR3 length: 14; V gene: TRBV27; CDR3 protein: CASSRTGANYGYTF; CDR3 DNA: TGTGCCAGCAGTCGGACAGGGGCTAACTATGGCTACACCTTC
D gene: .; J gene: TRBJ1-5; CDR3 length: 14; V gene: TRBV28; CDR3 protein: CASSLKNLNQPQHF; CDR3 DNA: TGTGCCAGCAGTCTAAAGAACCTAAATCAGCCCCAGCATTTT
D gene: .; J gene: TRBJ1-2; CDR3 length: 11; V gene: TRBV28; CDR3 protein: CASSLNYGYTF; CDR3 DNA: TGTGCCAGCAGTTTAAACTATGGCTACACCTTC
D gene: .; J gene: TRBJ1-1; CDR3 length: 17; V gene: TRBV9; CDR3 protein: CASSAGNQQARGTEAFF; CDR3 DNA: TGTGCCAGCAGCGCTGGGAACCAACAGGCCCGCGGCACTGAAGCTTTCTTT
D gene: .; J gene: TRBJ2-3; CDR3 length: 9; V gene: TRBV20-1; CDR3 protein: CSAGDTQYF; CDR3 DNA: TGCAGTGCCGGAGATACGCAGTATTTT
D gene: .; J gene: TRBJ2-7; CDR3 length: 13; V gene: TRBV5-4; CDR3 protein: CASSLDGAYEQYF; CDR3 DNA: TGTGCCAGCAGCTTAGACGGAGCCTACGAGCAGTACTTC
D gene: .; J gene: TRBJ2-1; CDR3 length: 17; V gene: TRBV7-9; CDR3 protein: CASSLKATSIFPVGQFF; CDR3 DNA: TGTGCCAGCAGCCTTAAGGCGACTTCCATATTCCCCGTAGGGCAGTTCTTC